One and the same sample provided the 16 T cell receptor beta chains below, sequenced in a study of blood T cell repertoires in COVID-19. The table came from immunoSEQ multiplex PCR; TCRdb's copy has only in-frame clones and leaves some out. The sample includes roughly 350,000 clones, around 87% seen only once; the top ten take more than 9%. The sample consisted of peripheral blood. Source of these receptors: a woman in her 30s with COVID-19, enrolled during active disease.

V gene TRBV18 combines with J gene TRBJ2-7, with a tentative D call TRBD2 (6 bases). Trimming took off 6 bases at V and 3 bases at J, with 15 bases between the two ends. The CDR3 consists of 14 residues. Germline V gene data show CDR1 as KGHSH and CDR2 as LQKENI. CDR3 sequence reads: CASSPTDSGYEQYF. The CDR3 nucleotides read TGTGCCAGCTCCCCCACCGATAGCGGCTACGAGCAGTACTTC. Variable domain in full (rest from reference TRBV18 and TRBJ2-7): NAGVMQNPRHLVRRRGQEARLRCSPMKGHSHVYWYRQLPEEGLKFMVYLQKENIIDESGMPKERFSAEFPKEGPSILRIQQVVRGDSAAYFCASSPTDSGYEQYFGPGTRLTVT.

The chain links TRBV3-1 (or the pseudogene TRBV3-2) to TRBJ1-1, with no clear D. V shed 3 bases and J shed 4 bases, with 9 bases lying between them. CDR1 is LGHDT and CDR2 is YNNKEL in the germline V gene (reference sequence). The CDR3 is 13 residues long. The chain's CDR3 is CASSHRMSTEAFF. In DNA form, the CDR3 reads TGTGCCAGCAGCCACAGGATGAGCACTGAAGCTTTCTTT.

The V gene is TRBV5-4, the J gene TRBJ2-1, with a possible D match to TRBD2 (6 bases). The CDR3 is 12 residues long. The V end lost 5 bases, the J end lost 6 bases, and 9 bases lay between the germline ends. Germline V gene sequence: CDR1 SGHNT, CDR2 YYREEE (reference sequence). CDR3 residues: CASRMGGNEQFF. As DNA, the CDR3 is TGTGCCAGCAGAATGGGGGGCAATGAGCAGTTCTTC.

This rearrangement joins TRBV25-1 to TRBJ2-7; TRBD1 matches 8 bases. The CDR3 is made up of 15 amino acids. Germline values: CDR1 MGHDK, CDR2 SYGVNS. The junction had 7 bases not matched to a gene; V was cut back by 1 base and J by 5 bases. CDR3 region: CASSESGRGLNEQYF. The CDR3 DNA is TGTGCCAGCAGTGAATCAGGCAGGGGGCTGAACGAGCAGTACTTC.

The chain links TRBV11-2 to TRBJ2-2; D gene ambiguous. Germline V gene sequence: CDR1 SGHAT, CDR2 FQNNGV. The CDR3 consists of 16 residues. Trimming pared 5 bases from V and 1 base from J, leaving 14 bases between. CDR3 sequence: CASSPRLRLNTGELFF. The CDR3 nucleotides read TGTGCCAGCAGCCCTAGGTTGCGGCTGAACACCGGGGAGCTGTTTTTT.

The chain is built from TRBV10-3 and TRBJ2-7, with TRBD1 identical over 9 bases. Germline V gene data show CDR1 as ENHRY and CDR2 as SYGVKD. The ends lost 3 bases at V and 6 bases at J; junction bases unmatched: 12. The CDR3 has 16 residues. CDR3 residues: CAISDRGTGSTREQYF. CDR3 coding DNA: TGTGCCATCAGTGATAGGGGGACAGGGTCCACGCGCGAGCAGTACTTC.

V usage is TRBV24-1 and J usage is TRBJ1-1; 9 positions agree with TRBD1. After removal of 6 bases from V and 6 bases from J, the junction contained 10 bases not matched to a gene. Germline CDR1 reads KGHDR; CDR2 reads SFDVKD. The CDR3 consists of 15 residues. CDR3 residues: CATSLGQGGPPEAFF. For the CDR3, the DNA is TGTGCCACCAGTTTGGGACAGGGAGGGCCTCCTGAAGCTTTCTTT.

This clone was picked up one time. The genes are TRBV27 and TRBJ1-2; D ambiguous. Per the germline V gene, CDR1 is MNHEY and CDR2 is SMNVEV (reference sequence). V shed 5 bases and J shed 8 bases, with 21 bases lying between them. The CDR3 length is 15 residues. The CDR3 nucleotides are TGTGCCAGCAGTCCAACCCGGGGTCCGCTTGACGGCTACACCTTC. This translates into CASSPTRGPLDGYTF.

The chain combines TRBV6-5 with TRBJ2-7; the D is unclear. The CDR3 contains 13 residues. V dropped 8 bases and J dropped 0 bases, with 11 bases sitting between them. The germline V gene has CDR1 MNHEY and CDR2 SVGAGI. CDR3: CASSYTISYEQYF. The DNA of the CDR3 is TGTGCCAGCTCTTACACGATCTCCTACGAGCAGTACTTC.

The gene calls are TRBV7-2 and TRBJ2-3, with D maybe TRBD2 (5 bases). Between the trimmed V and J ends, which lost 4 bases and 3 bases, there was a span of 17 bases. The CDR3 is made up of 16 amino acids. Germline CDR1 SGHTA, CDR2 FQGNSA. CDR3 sequence reads: CASSSSTWGFTDTQYF. The CDR3 nucleotides are TGTGCCAGCAGCTCTAGCACATGGGGATTTACAGATACGCAGTATTTT.

This clone was found once. This chain links TRBV4-2 with TRBJ2-7; tentative D call: TRBD2 (5 bases). This CDR3 spans 16 amino acids. CDR1 is LGHNA, CDR2 YNFKEQ, per germline. V was cut by 0 bases and J by 0 bases, with 12 bases left in between. The CDR3: CASSQEGERTSYEQYF. The CDR3 nucleotides are TGTGCCAGCAGCCAAGAAGGTGAGCGGACCTCCTACGAGCAGTACTTC.

This clone was seen a handful of times. J is TRBJ2-1 and V is TRBV28; D is unclear. This CDR3 is 14 amino acids long. V was clipped by 2 bases and J by 4 bases, with 9 bases between them. The germline V gene has CDR1 MDHEN and CDR2 SYDVKM. The CDR3 bases are TGTGCCAGCAGTTTAGCGGAAATTTACAATGAGCAGTTCTTC. Encoded protein: CASSLAEIYNEQFF.

V is TRBV6-2 or TRBV6-3 and J is TRBJ1-2, with a weak D call TRBD1 (6 bases). The germline V and J ends were trimmed by 6 bases and 4 bases, with 12 bases remaining between them. This CDR3 spans 13 amino acids. In germline, CDR1 is MNHEY, CDR2 SVGEGT. This chain's CDR3 is CASSPGQFYGYTF. The CDR3 nucleotides are TGTGCCAGCAGCCCAGGACAGTTCTATGGCTACACCTTC.

The chain joins TRBV18 to TRBJ2-7, with 7 bases fitting TRBD1. CDR1 is KGHSH and CDR2 is LQKENI in the germline V gene. The ends lost 1 base at V and 4 bases at J; junction bases unmatched: 10. The CDR3 sequence is 16 residues long. CDR3 DNA sequence: TGTGCCAGCTCACCACGGGGACAGCGTACGAGTTACGAGCAGTACTTC. It encodes CASSPRGQRTSYEQYF. Together with reference TRBV18 and TRBJ2-7, the CDR3 gives the full variable domain: NAGVMQNPRHLVRRRGQEARLRCSPMKGHSHVYWYRQLPEEGLKFMVYLQKENIIDESGMPKERFSAEFPKEGPSILRIQQVVRGDSAAYFCASSPRGQRTSYEQYFGPGTRLTVT.

This clone was observed once. This chain links TRBV2 with TRBJ1-5, with 7 nucleotides matching TRBD1. The CDR3 length is 14 residues. With 5 bases clipped from V and 3 bases from J, the junction kept 4 bases outside the gene matches. Germline V lookup: CDR1 SNHLY, CDR2 FYNNEI. In DNA form, the CDR3 reads TGTGCCAGCAGTCGACAGGGTGCCAATCAGCCCCAGCATTTT. Translating gives CASSRQGANQPQHF.

Only a few counts were recorded for this clone. The chain links TRBV6-5 to TRBJ2-7; 12 bases align to TRBD2. CDR3 size: 14 residues. After removal of 3 bases from V and 4 bases from J, the junction contained 1 base not matched to a gene. Germline V gene sequence: CDR1 MNHEY, CDR2 SVGAGI. This CDR3 is CASSYLAGGYEQYF. CDR3 nucleotides: TGTGCCAGCAGTTATCTAGCGGGAGGGTACGAGCAGTACTTC.